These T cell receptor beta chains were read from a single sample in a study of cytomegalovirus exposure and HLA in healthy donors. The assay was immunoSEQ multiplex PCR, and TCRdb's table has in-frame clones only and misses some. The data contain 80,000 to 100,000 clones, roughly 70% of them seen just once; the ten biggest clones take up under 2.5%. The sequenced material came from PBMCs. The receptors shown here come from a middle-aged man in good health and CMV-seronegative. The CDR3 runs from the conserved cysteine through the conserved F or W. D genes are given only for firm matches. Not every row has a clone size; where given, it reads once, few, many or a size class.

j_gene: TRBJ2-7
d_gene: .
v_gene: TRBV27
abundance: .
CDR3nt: TGTGCCAGCAGCCGATACCACAAATACGAGCAGTACTTC
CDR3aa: CASSRYHKYEQYF

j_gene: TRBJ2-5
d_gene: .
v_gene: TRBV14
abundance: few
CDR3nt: TGTGCCAGCAGCCAAGACGGGAGCCCCAGCCAAGAGACCCAGTACTTC
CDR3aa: CASSQDGSPSQETQYF

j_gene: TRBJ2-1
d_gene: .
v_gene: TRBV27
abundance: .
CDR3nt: TGTGCCAGCAGTGGGACTGGGAGCTCCTACAATGAGCAGTTCTTC
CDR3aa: CASSGTGSSYNEQFF

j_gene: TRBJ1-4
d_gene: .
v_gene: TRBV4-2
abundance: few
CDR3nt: TGTGCCAGCAGCCAAGATGGTCCGCGGCGGTCCTTTTTT
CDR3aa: CASSQDGPRRSFF

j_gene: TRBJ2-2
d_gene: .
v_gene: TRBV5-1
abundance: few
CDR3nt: TGCGCCAGCAGCTTGGCGGTGACAGGTGGCACCGGGGAGCTGTTTTTT
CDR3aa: CASSLAVTGGTGELFF

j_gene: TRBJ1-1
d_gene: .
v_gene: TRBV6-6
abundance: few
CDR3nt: TGTGCCAGCAGTTACTCAGGGGAACAAAGTGAAGCTTTCTTT
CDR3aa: CASSYSGEQSEAFF

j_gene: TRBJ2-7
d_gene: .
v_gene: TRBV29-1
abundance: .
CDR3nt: TGCAGCGTTGAAAAAGGACAGAGCTACGAGCAGTACTTC
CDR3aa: CSVEKGQSYEQYF

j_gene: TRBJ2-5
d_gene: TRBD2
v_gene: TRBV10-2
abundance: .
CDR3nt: TGCGCCAGCAGTGAGTCAGCGGGAGGATGGAAGACCCAGTACTTC
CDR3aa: CASSESAGGWKTQYF

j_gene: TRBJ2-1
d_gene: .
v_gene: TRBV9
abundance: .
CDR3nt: TGTGCCAGCAGCGCGAGCCCCATTAGCTCCTACAATGAGCAGTTCTTC
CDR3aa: CASSASPISSYNEQFF

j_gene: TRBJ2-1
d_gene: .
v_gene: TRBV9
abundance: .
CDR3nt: TGTGCCAGCAGCCGGGGAGGGCGGGGGCCCCACAATGAGCAGTTCTTC
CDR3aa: CASSRGGRGPHNEQFF

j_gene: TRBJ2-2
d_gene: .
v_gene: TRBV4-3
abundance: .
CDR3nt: TGCGCCAGCAGCCCTCACTATAATCCCACCGGGGAGCTGTTTTTT
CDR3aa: CASSPHYNPTGELFF

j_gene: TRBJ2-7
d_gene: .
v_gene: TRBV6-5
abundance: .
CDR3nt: TGTGCCAGCAGTTATGGACAGCTGAATTACGAGCAGTACTTC
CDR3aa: CASSYGQLNYEQYF

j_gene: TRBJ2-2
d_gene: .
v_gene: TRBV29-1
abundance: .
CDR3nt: TGCAGCGTTGGTTGGCAGGAGGGGACCGGGGAGCTGTTTTTT
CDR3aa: CSVGWQEGTGELFF

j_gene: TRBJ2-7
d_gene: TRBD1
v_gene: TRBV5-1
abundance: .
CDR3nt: TGCGCCAGCAGGGATGGGACAGGGGGAGGGTACGAGCAGTACTTC
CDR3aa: CASRDGTGGGYEQYF

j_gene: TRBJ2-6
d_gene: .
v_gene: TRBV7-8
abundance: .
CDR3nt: TGTGCCAGCAGCTCGACCCAGACAGATCTCTCTGGGGCCAACGTCCTGACTTTC
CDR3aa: CASSSTQTDLSGANVLTF

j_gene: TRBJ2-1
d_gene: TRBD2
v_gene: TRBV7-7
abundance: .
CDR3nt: TGTGCTAGCAGCTCTTCCGGGGGGTATGAGCAGTTCTTC
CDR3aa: CASSSSGGYEQFF

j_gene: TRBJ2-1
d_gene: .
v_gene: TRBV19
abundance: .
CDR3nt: TGTGCCAGTAGTATAGAAGGACAGAGCTACAATGAGCAGTTCTTC
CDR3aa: CASSIEGQSYNEQFF

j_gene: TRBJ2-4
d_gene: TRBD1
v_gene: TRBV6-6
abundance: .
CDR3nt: TGTGCCAGCAGTTATCTGACAGGGGCCATCATTCAGTACTTC
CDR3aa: CASSYLTGAIIQYF

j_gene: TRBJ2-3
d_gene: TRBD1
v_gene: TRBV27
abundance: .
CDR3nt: TGTGCCAGCAGTCGAGACAGGGCCGCAGATACGCAGTATTTT
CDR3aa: CASSRDRAADTQYF

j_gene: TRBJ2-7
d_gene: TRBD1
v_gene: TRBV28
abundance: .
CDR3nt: TGTGCCAGCAGTTCAACGACAGGGCGAGTCTACGAGCAGTACTTC
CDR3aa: CASSSTTGRVYEQYF

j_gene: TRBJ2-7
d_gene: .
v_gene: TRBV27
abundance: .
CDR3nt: TGTGCCAGCAGTCTAGAACAGGGTTACGAGCAGTACTTC
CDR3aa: CASSLEQGYEQYF

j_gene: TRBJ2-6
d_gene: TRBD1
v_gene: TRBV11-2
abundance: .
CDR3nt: TGTGCCAGCAGCCACCGGGACAGGGGGCTCGGGGCCAACGTCCTGACTTTC
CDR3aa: CASSHRDRGLGANVLTF

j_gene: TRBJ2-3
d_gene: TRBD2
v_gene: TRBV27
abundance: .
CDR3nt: TGTGCCAGCAGTTCGCTAGCGGGAGGGACCCATACGCAGTATTTT
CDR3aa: CASSSLAGGTHTQYF

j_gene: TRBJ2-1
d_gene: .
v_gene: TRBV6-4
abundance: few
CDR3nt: TGTGCCAGCAGTGACAGGGGCGGTGACTACAATGAGCAGTTCTTC
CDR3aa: CASSDRGGDYNEQFF

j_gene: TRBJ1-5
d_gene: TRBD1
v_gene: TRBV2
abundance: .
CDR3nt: TGTGCCAGCAGACTTGCCGGGACAGGGGCCGGGGCCAATCAGCCCCAGCATTTT
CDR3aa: CASRLAGTGAGANQPQHF

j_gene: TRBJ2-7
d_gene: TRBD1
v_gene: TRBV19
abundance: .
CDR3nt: TGTGCCAGTAGTATGGGACAGTTCTACGAGCAGTACTTC
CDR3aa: CASSMGQFYEQYF

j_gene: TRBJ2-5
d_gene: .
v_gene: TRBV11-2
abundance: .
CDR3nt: TGTGCCAGCAGCCTTACCTCAGGGCGCAGAGAGACCCAGTACTTC
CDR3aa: CASSLTSGRRETQYF

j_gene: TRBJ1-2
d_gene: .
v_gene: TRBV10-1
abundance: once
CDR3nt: TGCGCCAGCAGTGAGTCGTTGAAGGGGAAGGATGGCTACACCTTC
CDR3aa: CASSESLKGKDGYTF

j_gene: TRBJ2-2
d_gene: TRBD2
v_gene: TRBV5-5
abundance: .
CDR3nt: TGTGCCAGCAGCTCGTTTTCCAGACCCGTACTAGCGTCGGGCACCGGGGAGCTGTTTTTT
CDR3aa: CASSSFSRPVLASGTGELFF

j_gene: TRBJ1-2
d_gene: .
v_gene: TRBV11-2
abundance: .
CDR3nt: TGTGCCAGCAGTGGGGGAGGGGGAGGCTACACCTTC
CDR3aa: CASSGGGGGYTF